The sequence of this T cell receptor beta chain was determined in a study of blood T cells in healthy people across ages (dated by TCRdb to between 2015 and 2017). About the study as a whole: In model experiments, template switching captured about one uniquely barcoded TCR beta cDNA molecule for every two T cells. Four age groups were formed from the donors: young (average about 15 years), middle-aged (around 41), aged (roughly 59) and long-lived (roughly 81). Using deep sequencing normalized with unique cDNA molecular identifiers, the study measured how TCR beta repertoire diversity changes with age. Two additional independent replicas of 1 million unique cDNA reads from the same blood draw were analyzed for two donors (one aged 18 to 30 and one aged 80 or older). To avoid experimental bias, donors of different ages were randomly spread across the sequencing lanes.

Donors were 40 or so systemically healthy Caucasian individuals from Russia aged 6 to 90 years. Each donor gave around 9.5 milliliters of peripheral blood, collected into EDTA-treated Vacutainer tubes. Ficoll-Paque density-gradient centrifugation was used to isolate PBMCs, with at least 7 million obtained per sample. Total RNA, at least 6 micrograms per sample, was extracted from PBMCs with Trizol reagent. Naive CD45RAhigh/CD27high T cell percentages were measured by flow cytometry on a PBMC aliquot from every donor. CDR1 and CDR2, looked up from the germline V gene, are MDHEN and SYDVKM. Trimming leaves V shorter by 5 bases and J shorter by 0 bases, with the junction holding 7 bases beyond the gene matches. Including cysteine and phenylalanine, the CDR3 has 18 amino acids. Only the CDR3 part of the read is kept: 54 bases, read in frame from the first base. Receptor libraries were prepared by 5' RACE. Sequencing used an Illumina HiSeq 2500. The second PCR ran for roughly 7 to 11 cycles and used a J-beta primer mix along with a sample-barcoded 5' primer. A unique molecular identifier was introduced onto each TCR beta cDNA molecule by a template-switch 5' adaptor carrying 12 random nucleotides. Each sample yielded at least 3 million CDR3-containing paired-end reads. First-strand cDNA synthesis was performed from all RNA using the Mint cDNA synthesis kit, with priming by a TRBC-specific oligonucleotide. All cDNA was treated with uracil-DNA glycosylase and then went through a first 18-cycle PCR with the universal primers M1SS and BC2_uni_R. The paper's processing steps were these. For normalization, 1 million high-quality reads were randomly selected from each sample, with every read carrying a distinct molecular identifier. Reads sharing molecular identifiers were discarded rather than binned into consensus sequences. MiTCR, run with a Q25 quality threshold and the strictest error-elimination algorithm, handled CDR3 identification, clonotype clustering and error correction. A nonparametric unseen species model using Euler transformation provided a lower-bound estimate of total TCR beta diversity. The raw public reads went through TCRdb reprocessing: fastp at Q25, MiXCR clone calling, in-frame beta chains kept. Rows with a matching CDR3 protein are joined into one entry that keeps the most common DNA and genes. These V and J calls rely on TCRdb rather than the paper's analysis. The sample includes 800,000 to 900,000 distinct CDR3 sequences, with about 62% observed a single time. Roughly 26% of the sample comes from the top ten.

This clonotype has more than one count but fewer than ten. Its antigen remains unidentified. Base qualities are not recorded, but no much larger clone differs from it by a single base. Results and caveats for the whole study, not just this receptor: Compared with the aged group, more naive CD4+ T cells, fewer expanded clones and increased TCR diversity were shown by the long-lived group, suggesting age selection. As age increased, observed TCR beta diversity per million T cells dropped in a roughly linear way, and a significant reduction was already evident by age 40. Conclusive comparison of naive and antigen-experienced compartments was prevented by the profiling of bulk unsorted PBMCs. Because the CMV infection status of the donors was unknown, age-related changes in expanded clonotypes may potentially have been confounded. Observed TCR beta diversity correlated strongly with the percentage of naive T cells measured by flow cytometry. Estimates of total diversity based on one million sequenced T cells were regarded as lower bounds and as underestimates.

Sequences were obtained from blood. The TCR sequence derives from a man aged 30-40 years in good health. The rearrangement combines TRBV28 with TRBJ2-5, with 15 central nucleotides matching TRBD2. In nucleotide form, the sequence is TGTGCCAGCAGTATGTGGACTAGCGGGGGGGCTTACCAAGAGACCCAGTACTTC. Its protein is CASSMWTSGGAYQETQYF.